These 27 T cell receptor beta chains originate from one sample sequenced in a study of PD-1 blockade in classical Hodgkin lymphoma. Using immunoSEQ multiplex PCR, the repertoire was profiled, and TCRdb retains in-frame clones only, with some absent. This repertoire shows about 37,000 clones, less than 85% found once; its top ten account for 15% to 20%. In every patient, relapse followed autologous stem cell transplantation, while exposure to brentuximab vedotin differed. This material consisted of peripheral blood mononuclear cells (PBMCs), taken before the second cycle of nivolumab. These receptors were obtained from a human donor with classical Hodgkin lymphoma.

This clone was picked up one time. The rearrangement links TRBV7-9 to TRBJ2-1, with a possible D match to TRBD2 (6 bases). CDR1 is SEHNR and CDR2 is FQNEAQ in the germline V gene (reference sequence). There are 13 residues in the CDR3. Trimming pared 4 bases from V and 6 bases from J, leaving 10 bases between. The CDR3 bases are TGTGCCAGCAGCTCGACTAGTAGCAATGAGCAGTTCTTC. Protein: CASSSTSSNEQFF. Together with reference TRBV7-9 and TRBJ2-1, the CDR3 gives the full variable domain: DTGVSQNPRHKITKRGQNVTFRCDPISEHNRLYWYRQTLGQGPEFLTYFQNEAQLEKSRLLSDRFSAERPKGSFSTLEIQRTEQGDSAMYLCASSSTSSNEQFFGPGTRLTVL.

The rearrangement links TRBV10-2 to TRBJ2-1; 12 bases are shared with TRBD2. Unmatched junction bases numbered 3, after V lost 8 bases and J lost 7 bases. Germline loops: CDR1 WSHSY, CDR2 SAAADI. The CDR3 spans 13 residues. The CDR3 region is CASSSGGGNEQFF. CDR3 nucleotide sequence: TGCGCCAGCTCTAGCGGGGGGGGAAATGAGCAGTTCTTC.

V is TRBV7-2 and J is TRBJ2-7, with TRBD1 matching over 8 bases. Per germline, CDR1 SGHTA and CDR2 FQGNSA. The V and J ends lost 5 bases and 2 bases, in that order; junction bases with no gene match: 2. This CDR3 contains 13 residues. The CDR3 loop is CASSRGQAYEQYF. The CDR3 DNA follows: TGTGCCAGCAGCCGGGGACAGGCCTACGAGCAGTACTTC.

V gene TRBV7-2 combines with J gene TRBJ1-5, with 9 bases matching TRBD1. The germline CDR1 and CDR2 sequences are SGHTA and FQGNSA. The trim removed 1 base at V and 7 bases at J, leaving 5 bases unmatched. The length of the CDR3 is 15 residues. This chain's CDR3 is CASSLEGTGRQPQHF. The DNA for the CDR3 is TGTGCCAGCAGCTTAGAAGGGACAGGGCGACAGCCCCAGCATTTT.

This rearrangement joins TRBV2 to TRBJ2-1; no clear D. V shed 1 base and J shed 5 bases, with 6 bases lying between them. CDR3 length: 13 residues. Germline V lookup: CDR1 SNHLY, CDR2 FYNNEI. DNA of the CDR3: TGTGCCAGCAGTGAAGGGCTCAACAATGAGCAGTTCTTC. Residues: CASSEGLNNEQFF. Together with reference TRBV2 and TRBJ2-1, the CDR3 gives the full variable domain: EPEVTQTPSHQVTQMGQEVILRCVPISNHLYFYWYRQILGQKVEFLVSFYNNEISEKSEIFDDQFSVERPDGSNFTLKIRSTKLEDSAMYFCASSEGLNNEQFFGPGTRLTVL.

The rearrangement uses TRBV7-3 and TRBJ2-5; possibly TRBD1 for D (8 bases). The length of the CDR3 is 15 residues. The V and J ends lost 3 bases and 4 bases respectively, with 15 bases between them. In germline, CDR1 is SGHTA, CDR2 FQGTGA. The CDR3 coding sequence is TGTGCCAGCAGCTTGACAGGGGAGGGAGGAGAGACCCAGTACTTC. This codes for CASSLTGEGGETQYF.

This sequence joins TRBV5-1 and TRBJ1-3; D is perhaps TRBD1 (5 bases). The CDR3 spans 14 residues. Per the germline V gene, CDR1 is SGHRS and CDR2 is YFSETQ. Trimming pared 0 bases from V and 2 bases from J, leaving 6 bases between. CDR3: CASSLGDPGNTIYF. For the CDR3, the DNA is TGCGCCAGCAGCTTGGGGGACCCTGGAAACACCATATATTTT.

V and J are TRBV7-2 and TRBJ2-1; D is possibly TRBD1 (6 bases). The CDR3 runs 13 residues. V was cut by 5 bases and J by 7 bases, with 12 bases left in between. CDR1 and CDR2 from the germline V gene are SGHTA and FQGNSA. CDR3 protein: CASSAGVGNEQFF. CDR3 in DNA: TGTGCCAGCAGCGCAGGGGTGGGGAATGAGCAGTTCTTC.

This sequence joins TRBV2 and TRBJ2-5; D not resolved. The V end lost 8 bases, the J end lost 5 bases, and 6 bases lay between the germline ends. From germline, CDR1 is SNHLY and CDR2 FYNNEI. The CDR3 totals 10 residues. The CDR3 bases are TGTGCCAGCGGCCGGGAGACCCAGTACTTC. Encoded protein: CASGRETQYF.

In its sample, this clone is medium-sized. This rearrangement joins TRBV6-1 to TRBJ1-2, with 8 bases that match TRBD1. Germline assignment: CDR1 MNHNS and CDR2 SASEGT. This CDR3 is built from 13 residues. Losses at the gene ends were 6 bases for V and 3 bases for J; bases not matched to a gene: 3. The CDR3 DNA reads TGTGCCAGCAGAGGACAGGGCGACTATGGCTACACCTTC. Protein sequence: CASRGQGDYGYTF.

As concerns this clone: Distinct nucleotide sequences in the sample also encode this CDR3. This sequence joins TRBV6-5 and TRBJ1-1, with D unresolved. The CDR3 consists of 14 residues. V lost 0 bases and J 1 base, leaving 6 bases between the germline ends. The germline V gene encodes CDR1 MNHEY and CDR2 SVGAGI. CDR3 in DNA: TGTGCCAGCAGTTACTCGGGAGGGAACACTGAAGCTTTCTTT. This encodes CASSYSGGNTEAFF.

The CDR3 DNA is TGTGCCACCAGCAGCCTCAGGGGACAGACCAACTATGGCTACACCTTC. As protein: CATSSLRGQTNYGYTF. This chain joins TRBV15 and TRBJ1-2; 7 nucleotides match TRBD1. The CDR3 loop spans 16 amino acids. CDR1 is LNHNV and CDR2 is YYDKDF in the germline V gene (reference sequence). V dropped 3 bases and J dropped 2; count of bases not matched to a gene: 9.

The J gene is TRBJ1-5, the V gene TRBV19; D perhaps matches TRBD1 (5 bases). The V end was cut by 8 bases, the J end by 5 bases, with 19 bases between. CDR3 length: 15 amino acids. The V gene's germline CDR1 is LNHDA and CDR2 SQIVND (reference sequence). The CDR3 here is CASSENQGRDQPQHF. The DNA for the CDR3 is TGTGCCAGTTCGGAAAACCAGGGAAGGGATCAGCCCCAGCATTTT.

This sequence joins TRBV19 and TRBJ1-2; D ambiguous. V gave up 3 bases and J gave up 7 bases, with 21 bases separating them. The CDR3 sequence is 16 residues long. CDR1 and CDR2 from the germline V gene are LNHDA and SQIVND (reference sequence). The CDR3 region is CASSIRKRAHSLGYTF. The CDR3 DNA reads as TGTGCCAGTAGTATTCGGAAACGGGCGCACTCCCTTGGCTACACCTTC.

In DNA form, the CDR3 reads TGTGCCATCAGTGAGTCTCCGGGCAATGAGCAGTTCTTC. It codes for CAISESPGNEQFF. The chain couples TRBV10-3 to TRBJ2-1; D remains ambiguous. The CDR3 runs to 13 residues. The germline V gene has CDR1 ENHRY and CDR2 SYGVKD. Trimming took 0 bases from V and 6 from J, leaving 6 bases between them.

This clone showed up just a few times. The rearrangement uses TRBV6-5 and TRBJ1-1; a possible D gene is TRBD1 (5 bases). Germline V gene data show CDR1 as MNHEY and CDR2 as SVGAGI. V was pared by 6 bases and J by 1 base, with 9 bases between. The CDR3 sequence is 13 residues long. The CDR3 loop reads CASSIGQNTEAFF. In DNA form, the CDR3 reads TGTGCCAGCAGCATAGGACAGAACACTGAAGCTTTCTTT.

This chain's CDR3 is CASSEIAVGGLRTEAFF. CDR3 DNA: TGTGCCAGCAGTGAAATAGCCGTCGGGGGGCTGAGGACTGAAGCTTTCTTT. The V call is TRBV6-1, the J call TRBJ1-1; a possible D gene is TRBD1 (6 bases). CDR1 is MNHNS, CDR2 SASEGT, per germline. This CDR3 is 17 amino acids long. V was trimmed by 2 bases and J by 5 bases, leaving 21 bases between them.

This clone came up a few times. The rearrangement links TRBV6-1 to TRBJ2-3; 7 bases align to TRBD1. The length of the CDR3 is 19 residues. Germline loops: CDR1 MNHNS, CDR2 SASEGT. The trim removed 4 bases at V and 0 bases at J, leaving 16 bases unmatched. CDR3 in amino acids: CASSGNAPGQVLSTDTQYF. The CDR3 DNA reads TGTGCCAGCAGTGGAAATGCCCCTGGACAGGTCCTTAGCACAGATACGCAGTATTTT.

The rearrangement joins TRBV5-6 to TRBJ2-7; D is undetermined. V lost 4 bases and J lost 5, with 13 bases in between. Germline CDR1 SGHDT, CDR2 YYEEEE. The CDR3 is 13 residues long. The CDR3 loop reads CASSRAGKHEQYF. The CDR3 DNA reads as TGTGCCAGCAGCAGGGCCGGTAAGCACGAGCAGTACTTC.

This clone qualifies as large. The rearrangement uses TRBV6-1 and TRBJ2-5; no reliable D call. The germline CDR1 and CDR2 sequences are MNHNS and SASEGT. Trimming removed 7 bases at V and 5 bases at J, with 20 bases between. CDR3 size: 15 residues. CDR3 in DNA: TGTGCCAGCACCTCCACTAACGGAATGCGGGAGACCCAGTACTTC. Translation gives CASTSTNGMRETQYF.

The CDR3 loop is CASSYGGGDYGYTF. The CDR3 DNA is TGTGCCAGCAGTTACGGCGGGGGAGACTATGGCTACACCTTC. The rearrangement links TRBV6-9 to TRBJ1-2, with D maybe TRBD1 (5 bases). CDR1 is MNHGY, CDR2 SVAAGI, per germline. CDR3 length: 14 amino acids. V was shortened by 3 bases and J by 3 bases, with 11 bases between the two germline ends.

In DNA form, the CDR3 reads TGTGCCAGCAGCCGGGACAGGGGGTATTCACCCCTCCACTTT. This gives the protein CASSRDRGYSPLHF. The chain couples TRBV27 to TRBJ1-6; 11 bases align to TRBD1. The CDR3 length is 14 residues. Germline V gives CDR1 MNHEY, CDR2 SMNVEV (reference sequence). After removal of 6 bases from V and 8 bases from J, the junction contained 3 bases not matched to a gene.

This clone came up once. The chain is built from TRBV2 and TRBJ1-1; no firm D call. Germline-derived CDR1 and CDR2 are SNHLY and FYNNEI. Trimming shortened V by 6 bases and J by 1 base, and 9 bases separated the two germline ends. The CDR3 length is 13 residues. Written as DNA, the CDR3 is TGTGCCAGCAGGGAACGGCCGAACACTGAAGCTTTCTTT. Encoded protein: CASRERPNTEAFF.

This rearrangement joins TRBV6-1 to TRBJ1-6; D remains unclear. Germline assignment: CDR1 MNHNS and CDR2 SASEGT. The CDR3 length is 14 residues. V was pared by 3 bases and J by 10 bases, with 13 bases between. CDR3 in DNA: TGTGCCAGCAGTGATTTGAGCCGAGGGTCACCCCTCCACTTT. This encodes CASSDLSRGSPLHF.

This chain links TRBV13 with TRBJ2-5; 12 nucleotides align to TRBD2. The CDR3 has 17 amino acids. J gave up 7 bases and V 2 bases, and 11 bases lay outside the gene matches. The germline V gene has CDR1 PRHDT and CDR2 FYEKMQ (reference sequence). The CDR3: CASSLWLAGGPGVTQYF. In DNA, the CDR3 is TGTGCCAGCAGCTTATGGCTAGCGGGGGGGCCCGGCGTGACCCAGTACTTC.

The chain couples TRBV19 to TRBJ1-4; 8 bases fit TRBD1. The CDR3 covers 18 residues. Germline CDR1 reads LNHDA; CDR2 reads SQIVND (reference sequence). J lost 2 bases, V lost 7 bases, and 15 bases had no gene match. For the CDR3, the DNA is TGTGCCAGTATTCCAGGACAGGGCTCCCATCGGACTAATGAAAAACTGTTTTTT. It yields the protein CASIPGQGSHRTNEKLFF.

This clone was recorded a few times. The J gene is TRBJ2-7, the V gene TRBV5-1; D might be TRBD1 (5 bases). CDR3 length equals 14 residues. Germline lookup yields CDR1 SGHRS and CDR2 YFSETQ. The ends were cut back, 1 base at V and 0 bases at J, with 8 bases in the middle. CDR3 protein: CASSLQGSSYEQYF. The DNA of the CDR3 is TGCGCCAGCAGCTTGCAGGGCAGCTCCTACGAGCAGTACTTC.